The 11 T cell receptor beta chains listed next were all sequenced from one sample in a study of CD8 T cells in Susac syndrome (dated by TCRdb to about 2019). Libraries came from the immunoSEQ multiplex PCR assay. RNA was extracted using the RNeasy kit, and roughly 0.5 to 1 microgram was reverse transcribed with random hexamers. The public reads were quality trimmed at Q25 with fastp and then assembled into clones with MiXCR by TCRdb, keeping productive beta chains. Rows with one shared CDR3 protein collapse into an entry with the most common genes and DNA. This sample gives approximately 100,000 distinct CDR3 sequences in total; 95% to 98% of them show up just once. More than 0.095% of the sample is taken by the ten largest. The sequenced sample was CD4+ T cells from PBMCs. The receptors shown here come from a human donor in good health.

The rearrangement links TRBV6-5 to TRBJ2-7; D uncertain. From germline, CDR1 is MNHEY and CDR2 SVGAGI. This CDR3 region has 13 residues. The V end was cut by 5 bases, the J end by 3 bases, with 11 bases between. The CDR3 sequence: CASSATPGYEQYF. As DNA, the CDR3 is TGTGCCAGCAGTGCTACACCCGGCTACGAGCAGTACTTC.

The chain employs TRBV2 and TRBJ1-2; the match to TRBD1 covers 7 bases. Germline V CDR1 and CDR2: SNHLY, FYNNEI. V was pared by 6 bases and J by 6 bases, with 7 bases of the junction left unmatched. The CDR3 has 13 amino acids. Here the CDR3 reads CASSFDRDDGYTF. The CDR3 region has the DNA TGTGCCAGCAGCTTCGACAGGGACGATGGCTACACCTTC.

This chain uses TRBV2 with TRBJ2-5; D gene ambiguous. V lost 6 bases and J 1 base, leaving 9 bases between the germline ends. Per the germline V gene, CDR1 is SNHLY and CDR2 is FYNNEI. This CDR3 spans 13 amino acids. CDR3 sequence (DNA): TGTGCCAGCAGCAGAAGGGTCCAAGAGACCCAGTACTTC. It encodes CASSRRVQETQYF.

This chain uses TRBV29-1 with TRBJ2-5, with 7 bases matching TRBD2. The trim removed 6 bases at V and 2 bases at J, leaving 9 bases unmatched. The germline CDR1 and CDR2 sequences are SQVTM and ANQGSEA. The CDR3 length is 14 residues. The DNA for the CDR3 is TGCAGCGTGGGAAGGCCCGGGGGGCAAGAGACCCAGTACTTC. Amino acids: CSVGRPGGQETQYF.

This CDR3 reads CTAAGNRGGTEAFF. For the CDR3, the DNA is TGCACCGCCGCGGGAAACAGGGGAGGGACTGAAGCTTTCTTT. The chain carries TRBV29-1 and TRBJ1-1, with TRBD1 matching over 7 bases. The CDR3 covers 14 residues. Germline V gives CDR1 SQVTM, CDR2 ANQGSEA.

The chain recombines TRBV7-9 with TRBJ1-3, with a tentative D call TRBD1 (6 bases). The CDR3 length is 18 residues. The germline V and J ends were trimmed by 2 bases and 0 bases, with 17 bases remaining between them. The germline V gene has CDR1 SEHNR and CDR2 FQNEAQ (reference sequence). This chain's CDR3 is CASSLRGASARSGNTIYF. CDR3 coding DNA: TGTGCCAGCAGCTTAAGGGGGGCGTCAGCGCGCTCTGGAAACACCATATATTTT.

This chain joins TRBV29-1 and TRBJ2-5, with 8 bases identical to TRBD1. Losses at the gene ends were 6 bases for V and 5 bases for J; bases not matched to a gene: 5. This CDR3 contains 12 residues. Germline CDR1 is SQVTM and CDR2 is ANQGSEA. CDR3 sequence (DNA): TGCAGCGTCCAGGACAGGGTGGAGACCCAGTACTTC. Protein sequence: CSVQDRVETQYF. Together with reference TRBV29-1 and TRBJ2-5, the CDR3 gives the full variable domain: SAVISQKPSRDICQRGTSLTIQCQVDSQVTMMFWYRQQPGQSLTLIATANQGSEATYESGFVIDKFPISRPNLTFSTLTVSNMSPEDSSIYLCSVQDRVETQYFGPGTRLLVL.

The chain combines TRBV13 with TRBJ2-5; 8 positions agree with TRBD2. Germline assignment: CDR1 PRHDT and CDR2 FYEKMQ (reference sequence). The V segment lost 2 bases and the J segment 4 bases; nucleotides outside the gene matches: 6. The CDR3 consists of 15 residues. The CDR3 DNA sequence: TGTGCCAGCAGCTTACGCGGGAGGAGGCCAGAGACCCAGTACTTC. Translated, it gives CASSLRGRRPETQYF.

The rearrangement uses TRBV2 and TRBJ2-3; tentative D call: TRBD2 (5 bases). The germline V gene has CDR1 SNHLY and CDR2 FYNNEI. The V end was cut by 3 bases, the J end by 4 bases, with 8 bases between. CDR3 length: 13 residues. The CDR3 nucleotides read TGTGCCAGCAGTGACCTAGCCTCAGATACGCAGTATTTT. Amino acids: CASSDLASDTQYF. Variable domain in full (rest from reference TRBV2 and TRBJ2-3): EPEVTQTPSHQVTQMGQEVILRCVPISNHLYFYWYRQILGQKVEFLVSFYNNEISEKSEIFDDQFSVERPDGSNFTLKIRSTKLEDSAMYFCASSDLASDTQYFGPGTRLTVL.

This clonotype has just one count. The chain links TRBV12-3 or TRBV12-4 to TRBJ2-7; the match to TRBD1 covers 7 bases. CDR3 size: 14 residues. Losses at the gene ends were 7 bases for V and 2 bases for J; bases not matched to a gene: 8. CDR3 amino acids: CASTRDSPPYEQYF. Here the CDR3 DNA reads TGTGCCAGCACCCGGGACAGCCCTCCCTACGAGCAGTACTTC.

This chain connects TRBV7-9 to TRBJ1-1; TRBD1 is a possible D gene (5 bases). Trimming left V 2 bases short and J 0 bases short, with 7 bases between. The V gene's germline CDR1 is SEHNR and CDR2 FQNEAQ (reference sequence). There are 14 residues in the CDR3. As DNA, the CDR3 is TGTGCCAGCAGCTTAAACAGGATGAACACTGAAGCTTTCTTT. This translates into CASSLNRMNTEAFF.